The clone carrying this TCR beta chain has more than one count but fewer than ten. The antigen remains undetermined. The protocol was immunoSEQ multiplex PCR, while the TCRdb copy is restricted to in-frame clones and leaves out a portion. The profile shows 30,000 to 35,000 clones, around 87% of them singletons. Time point reported: week 11, during vaccination. Each dose delivered 300 ug of mutant IDH1 20-mer peptide subcutaneously with imiquimod. Trimming took off 6 bases at V and 3 bases at J, with 9 bases between the two ends. CDR1 is MDHEN and CDR2 is SYDVKM in the germline V gene. The CDR3 sequence is 12 residues long. This entry comes from a study of a mutant IDH1 vaccine in newly diagnosed glioma. For the study at large: Treatment recipients were approximately 60% male and around 38% female, and their mean age was approximately 43 years. Study-wide findings and caveats: Induction of immune responses by the vaccine occurred in more than 85% of patients.

Sequenced material: PBMCs, taken from a glioma patient whose treatment included an IDH1 peptide vaccine. This sequence originates from a man aged 18 to 29 with glioma. J is TRBJ2-7 and V is TRBV28; D unresolved. CDR3 loop: CASSLGYYEQYF. CDR3 DNA sequence: TGTGCCAGCAGCCTGGGTTACTACGAGCAGTACTTC.